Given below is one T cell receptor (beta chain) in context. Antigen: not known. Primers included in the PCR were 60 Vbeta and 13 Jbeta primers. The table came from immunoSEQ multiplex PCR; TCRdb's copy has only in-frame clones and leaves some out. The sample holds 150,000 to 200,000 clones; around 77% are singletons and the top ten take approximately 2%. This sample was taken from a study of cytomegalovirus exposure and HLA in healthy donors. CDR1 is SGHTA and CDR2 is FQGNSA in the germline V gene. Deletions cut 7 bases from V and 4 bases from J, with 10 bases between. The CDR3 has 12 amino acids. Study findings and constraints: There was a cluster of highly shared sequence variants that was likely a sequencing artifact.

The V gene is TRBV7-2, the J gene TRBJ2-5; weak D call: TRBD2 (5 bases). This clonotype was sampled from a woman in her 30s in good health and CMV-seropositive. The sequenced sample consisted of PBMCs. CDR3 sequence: CASTRVGETQYF. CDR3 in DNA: TGTGCCAGCACGCGGGTCGGAGAGACCCAGTACTTC.